Below, 20 T cell receptor beta chains from the same sample are listed, as sequenced in a study of blood T cell repertoires in COVID-19. Assay used: immunoSEQ multiplex PCR; TCRdb lists only in-frame clones, some missing. The profile shows about 150,000 clones, 80% of them singletons. The sequenced material came from peripheral blood. The receptor set was obtained from a man aged 60-69 years with active or convalescent COVID-19.

This clone appeared a few times. The chain has TRBV24-1 and TRBJ2-2, with 9 bases lining up with TRBD1. Germline V lookup: CDR1 KGHDR, CDR2 SFDVKD. This CDR3 region has 16 residues. With V trimmed by 4 bases and J by 3 bases, 5 bases remained unmatched. CDR3 coding DNA: TGTGCCACCAGTGACCCGGGACAGGGAGACACCGGGGAGCTGTTTTTT. Translated, it gives CATSDPGQGDTGELFF.

J is TRBJ1-3 and V is TRBV18; no clear D. CDR1 is KGHSH, CDR2 LQKENI, per germline. There are 13 residues in the CDR3. Trimming left V 5 bases short and J 0 bases short, with 5 bases between. In nucleotides, the CDR3 is TGTGCCAGCTCAGAGTACTCTGGAAACACCATATATTTT. Its translation: CASSEYSGNTIYF.

The rearrangement links TRBV19 to TRBJ2-1; TRBD2 agrees at 16 bases. This CDR3 is built from 20 residues. Germline loops: CDR1 LNHDA, CDR2 SQIVND (reference sequence). V trimming: 6 bases; J trimming: 10 bases; junction bases outside the gene matches: 21. In DNA form, the CDR3 reads TGTGCCAGTAGGACTAGGGGACAGCCGGGACTAGCGGGAGGGCCGGGGGAGCAGTTCTTC. Translation gives CASRTRGQPGLAGGPGEQFF.

The chain links TRBV5-1 to TRBJ2-5; D is possibly TRBD2 (6 bases). Trimming shortened V by 3 bases and J by 4 bases, and 13 bases separated the two germline ends. The CDR3 is made up of 14 amino acids. CDR1 is SGHRS and CDR2 is YFSETQ in the germline V gene. The CDR3 DNA reads TGCGCCAGCAGCTCCGGGAGCTCGGGAGAGACCCAGTACTTC. It codes for CASSSGSSGETQYF.

This chain connects TRBV5-4 to TRBJ1-2; TRBD1 matches at 10 bases. Germline trimming cut 0 bases from V and 4 bases from J; bases unmatched to any gene: 6. The germline V gene has CDR1 SGHNT and CDR2 YYREEE (reference sequence). The CDR3 spans 16 residues. The CDR3: CASSLGTGGFLYGYTF. In DNA form, the CDR3 reads TGTGCCAGCAGCTTGGGGACAGGGGGGTTTCTCTATGGCTACACCTTC.

V gene TRBV5-6 combines with J gene TRBJ2-1; a weak D match, TRBD2 (5 bases). V was pared by 4 bases and J by 3 bases, with 8 bases between. Germline-derived CDR1 and CDR2 are SGHDT and YYEEEE. The CDR3 consists of 13 residues. CDR3 nucleotide sequence: TGTGCCAGCAGCGTCGGACTCTACAATGAGCAGTTCTTC. Translated: CASSVGLYNEQFF.

The rearrangement links TRBV3-1 (or the pseudogene TRBV3-2) to TRBJ2-7; D perhaps matches TRBD1 (6 bases). The CDR3 runs 15 residues. Germline V gene lookup returns CDR1 LGHDT and CDR2 YNNKEL (reference sequence). V lost 3 bases, J lost 2 bases, and 14 bases lay in between. The CDR3 region is CASSHPGAVPYEQYF. CDR3 coding DNA: TGTGCCAGCAGCCACCCAGGGGCCGTACCCTACGAGCAGTACTTC.

The chain is built from TRBV4-1 and TRBJ1-2; 8 bases are a match to TRBD1. The CDR3 has 15 amino acids. Germline assignment: CDR1 MGHRA and CDR2 YSYEKL. V lost 2 bases to trimming and J lost 4 bases; unmatched junction nucleotides: 6. DNA for the CDR3: TGCGCCAGCAGCCAACAACAGGGGGGGGGCTATGGCTACACCTTC. It codes for CASSQQQGGGYGYTF.

The rearrangement uses TRBV10-3 and TRBJ2-1, with 9 bases that match TRBD2. The CDR3 contains 14 residues. The V gene's germline CDR1 is ENHRY and CDR2 SYGVKD. V trimming: 2 bases; J trimming: 9 bases; junction bases outside the gene matches: 5. The CDR3 DNA is TGTGCCATCAGTGAGAATCTAGCGGGAAGTGAGCAGTTCTTC. It codes for CAISENLAGSEQFF.

This clone appeared a single time. The rearrangement links TRBV5-4 to TRBJ2-3; 14 bases match TRBD2. This CDR3 is built from 19 residues. With 4 bases clipped from V and 1 base from J, the junction kept 11 bases outside the gene matches. The germline CDR1 and CDR2 sequences are SGHNT and YYREEE (reference sequence). DNA of the CDR3: TGTGCCAGCAGCCAGGGTGGGACTAGCGGGGGTTTCCGCACAGATACGCAGTATTTT. Its translation: CASSQGGTSGGFRTDTQYF.

This clone was recorded once. The V and J genes are TRBV24-1 and TRBJ1-4, with D hard to call. From germline, CDR1 is KGHDR and CDR2 SFDVKD. This CDR3 comprises 13 residues. V was trimmed by 4 bases and J by 4 bases, leaving 6 bases between them. CDR3 nucleotides: TGTGCCACCAGTGACCCCAATAATGAAAAACTGTTTTTT. Its protein is CATSDPNNEKLFF.

The genes are TRBV29-1 and TRBJ2-1, with TRBD2 matching over 10 bases. With 6 bases clipped from V and 14 bases from J, the junction kept 16 bases outside the gene matches. The CDR3 runs 14 residues. The germline gives CDR1 SQVTM, CDR2 ANQGSEA. The CDR3 sequence is CSVPSGEPSGRKFF. CDR3 nucleotide sequence: TGCAGCGTACCAAGCGGCGAGCCTAGCGGGAGAAAGTTCTTC.

The rearrangement uses TRBV4-3 and TRBJ2-2; D might be TRBD2 (5 bases). The length of the CDR3 is 14 residues. Germline loops: CDR1 LGHNA, CDR2 YSLEER. V lost 4 bases, J lost 6 bases, and 12 bases lay in between. The chain's CDR3 is CASSLGVYAGELFF. The DNA of the CDR3 is TGCGCCAGCAGCCTCGGGGTTTACGCCGGGGAGCTGTTTTTT.

J is TRBJ2-5 and V is TRBV7-9; no clear D. The CDR3 loop spans 14 amino acids. Trimming removed 2 bases from V and 5 bases from J, with 12 bases in between. CDR1 is SEHNR, CDR2 FQNEAQ, per germline (reference sequence). The CDR3 nucleotides read TGTGCCAGCAGCTTATTGCCCCGGTGGGAGACCCAGTACTTC. Encoded protein: CASSLLPRWETQYF. Complete variable domain (other parts from reference TRBV7-9 and TRBJ2-5): DTGVSQNPRHKITKRGQNVTFRCDPISEHNRLYWYRQTLGQGPEFLTYFQNEAQLEKSRLLSDRFSAERPKGSFSTLEIQRTEQGDSAMYLCASSLLPRWETQYFGPGTRLLVL.

The CDR3 DNA is TGCAGTGCTAGTGTGACAGGGGGATTCAACTATGGCTACACCTTC. Its translation: CSASVTGGFNYGYTF. V and J are TRBV20-1 and TRBJ1-2; 9 nucleotides match TRBD1. CDR1 and CDR2 (germline): DFQATT, SNEGSKA (reference sequence). J was trimmed by 2 bases and V by 3 bases; bases with no gene match: 7. This CDR3 is built from 15 residues.

This chain uses TRBV27 with TRBJ1-1; D might be TRBD1 (6 bases). Germline-derived CDR1 and CDR2 are MNHEY and SMNVEV (reference sequence). This CDR3 region has 17 residues. V was clipped by 2 bases and J by 5 bases, with 21 bases between them. CDR3: CASSLRGGGGVVTEAFF. The CDR3 DNA is TGTGCCAGCAGTTTAAGGGGCGGGGGGGGCGTAGTTACTGAAGCTTTCTTT.

This clone was picked up one time. V and J are TRBV29-1 and TRBJ1-4; TRBD1 agrees at 8 bases. The V gene end was trimmed by 8 bases and the J gene end by 7 bases; junction bases not matched to a gene: 9. The length of the CDR3 is 13 residues. The germline gives CDR1 SQVTM, CDR2 ANQGSEA. CDR3 sequence: CSTSDRVGEKLFF. DNA of the CDR3: TGCAGCACTTCGGACAGGGTCGGTGAAAAACTGTTTTTT.

A note on this clone: The junction departs from the called germline gene at one end, perhaps through a read error. V usage is TRBV27 and J usage is TRBJ2-2; TRBD2 might be the D (6 bases). This CDR3 has 14 residues. CDR1 is MNHEY and CDR2 is SMNVEV in the germline V gene (reference sequence). The CDR3 nucleotides read TGTACCAGCAGATACGGGAGGAACACCGGGGAGCTGTTTTTT. It encodes CTSRYGRNTGELFF.

The gene calls are TRBV6-6 and TRBJ1-5; D may be TRBD1 (5 bases). The CDR3 contains 17 residues. The germline V gene encodes CDR1 MNHNY and CDR2 SVGAGI (reference sequence). V was pared by 5 bases and J by 4 bases, with 21 bases between. The CDR3 DNA sequence: TGTGCCAGCAGTCCCCGGGGGAGGGGAGTTTGGAATCAGCCCCAGCATTTT. Translation: CASSPRGRGVWNQPQHF.

This clone appeared a single time. The chain recombines TRBV19 with TRBJ2-1; tentatively, D is TRBD1 (6 bases). This CDR3 is 15 amino acids long. Trimming shortened V by 7 bases and J by 9 bases, and 22 bases separated the two germline ends. Per germline, CDR1 LNHDA and CDR2 SQIVND (reference sequence). The CDR3 bases are TGTGCCAGTACCCTAGGACAGACGGCTCGGCGTGAGCAGTTCTTC. Translation gives CASTLGQTARREQFF.